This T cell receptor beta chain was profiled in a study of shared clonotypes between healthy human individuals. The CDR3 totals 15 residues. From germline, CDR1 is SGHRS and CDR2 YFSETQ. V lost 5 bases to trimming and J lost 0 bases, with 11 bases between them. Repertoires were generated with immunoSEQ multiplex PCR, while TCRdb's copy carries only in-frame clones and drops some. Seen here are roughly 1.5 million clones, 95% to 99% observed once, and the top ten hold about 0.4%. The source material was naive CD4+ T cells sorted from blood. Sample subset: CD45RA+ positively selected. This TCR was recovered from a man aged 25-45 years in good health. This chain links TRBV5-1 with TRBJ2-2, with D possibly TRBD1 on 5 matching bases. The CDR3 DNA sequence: TGCGCCAGCAGAGACAGTCATTCGAACACCGGGGAGCTGTTTTTT. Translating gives CASRDSHSNTGELFF.